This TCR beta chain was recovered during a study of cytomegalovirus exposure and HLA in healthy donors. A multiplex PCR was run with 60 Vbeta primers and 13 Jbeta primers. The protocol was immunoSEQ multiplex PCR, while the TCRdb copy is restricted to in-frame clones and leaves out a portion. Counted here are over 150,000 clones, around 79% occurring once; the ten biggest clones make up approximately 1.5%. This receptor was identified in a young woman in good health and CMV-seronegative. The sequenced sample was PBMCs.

The CDR3 DNA reads as TGTGCCTGGAGAGGGACTAGGGAGACCCAGTACTTC. This sequence encodes CAWRGTRETQYF. This chain connects TRBV30 to TRBJ2-5; 8 bases are shared with TRBD2. J gave up 5 bases and V 3 bases, and 2 bases lay outside the gene matches. Germline assignment: CDR1 GTSNPN and CDR2 SVGIG (reference sequence). This CDR3 spans 12 amino acids. The entire variable domain, with the rest obtained from reference TRBV30 and TRBJ2-5, is as follows: SQTIHQWPATLVQPVGSPLSLECTVEGTSNPNLYWYRQAAGRGLQLLFYSVGIGQISSEVPQNLSASRPQDRQFILSSKKLLLSDSGFYLCAWRGTRETQYFGPGTRLLVL.